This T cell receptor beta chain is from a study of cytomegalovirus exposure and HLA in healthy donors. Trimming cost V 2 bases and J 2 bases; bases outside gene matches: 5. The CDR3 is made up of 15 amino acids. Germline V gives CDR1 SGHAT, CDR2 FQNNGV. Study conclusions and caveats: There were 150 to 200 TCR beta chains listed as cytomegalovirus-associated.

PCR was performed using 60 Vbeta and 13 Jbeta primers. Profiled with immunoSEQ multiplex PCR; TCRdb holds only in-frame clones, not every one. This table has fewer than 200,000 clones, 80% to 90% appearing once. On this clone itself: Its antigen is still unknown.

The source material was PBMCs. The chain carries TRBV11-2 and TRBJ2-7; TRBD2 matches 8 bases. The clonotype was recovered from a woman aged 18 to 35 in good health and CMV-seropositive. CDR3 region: CASSLQGLATYEQYF. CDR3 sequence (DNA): TGTGCCAGCAGCTTACAAGGACTAGCAACCTACGAGCAGTACTTC.